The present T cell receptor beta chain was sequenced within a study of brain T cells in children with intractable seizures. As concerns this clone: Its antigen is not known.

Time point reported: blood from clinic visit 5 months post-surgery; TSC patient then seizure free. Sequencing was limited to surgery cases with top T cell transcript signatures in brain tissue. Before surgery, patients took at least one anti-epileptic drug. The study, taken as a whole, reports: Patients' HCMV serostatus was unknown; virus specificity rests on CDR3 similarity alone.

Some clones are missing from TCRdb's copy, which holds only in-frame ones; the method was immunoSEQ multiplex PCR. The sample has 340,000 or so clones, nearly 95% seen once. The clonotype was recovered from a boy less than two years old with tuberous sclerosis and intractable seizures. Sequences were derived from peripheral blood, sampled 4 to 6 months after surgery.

The CDR3 DNA is TGTGCTAGTGGTTTGGTTCCCGGGACAGTCGGTAATCAGCCCCAGCATTTT. It translates to CASGLVPGTVGNQPQHF. The chain has TRBV12-5 and TRBJ1-5; TRBD1 matches 7 bases. This CDR3 is 17 amino acids long. V trimming: 0 bases; J trimming: 4 bases; junction bases outside the gene matches: 9. Germline values: CDR1 LGHNT, CDR2 FRNRAP.